The 5 T cell receptor beta chains listed next were all sequenced from one sample in a study of blood T cells in healthy people across ages. Next came a second PCR, run for about 6 to 11 cycles, which used a sample-barcoded 5' primer along with a J-beta primer mix. TCRdb re-analysed the 5' RACE reads in MiXCR, keeping a single row per CDR3 protein. The table shows 1.2 million to 1.5 million distinct CDR3 sequences, with around 55% occurring only once. The sequenced sample was blood. Receptors were obtained from a man between 18 and 29 years old in good health.

The gene calls are TRBV6-1 and TRBJ2-5; 12 nucleotides line up with TRBD2. CDR1 is MNHNS, CDR2 SASEGT, per germline. Germline trimming cut 10 bases from V and 3 bases from J; bases unmatched to any gene: 3. This CDR3 comprises 13 residues. In nucleotides, the CDR3 is TGTGCCATCAGACTAGCGGGAGAAGAGACCCAGTACTTC. The encoded protein is CAIRLAGEETQYF.

The sample holds a few counts of this clonotype. This sequence joins TRBV27 and TRBJ2-1; a possible D gene is TRBD1 (6 bases). Trimming left V 6 bases short and J 4 bases short, with 13 bases between. CDR3 size: 14 residues. CDR1 MNHEY and CDR2 SMNVEV come from the germline V gene (reference sequence). The CDR3 DNA follows: TGTGCCAGCAGCCGGGGTGACAGGTACAATGAGCAGTTCTTC. It yields the protein CASSRGDRYNEQFF.

The rearrangement uses TRBV27 and TRBJ1-4; D possibly corresponds to TRBD1 (6 bases). CDR1 is MNHEY and CDR2 is SMNVEV in the germline V gene (reference sequence). The CDR3 length is 19 residues. Trimming removed 3 bases at V and 8 bases at J, with 28 bases between. CDR3 in DNA: TGTGCCAGCAGTTTGGCCGGGGGGGGCCTGCAGACCCGGGGGGAAAAACTGTTTTTT. Amino acid sequence: CASSLAGGGLQTRGEKLFF.

The gene calls are TRBV15 and TRBJ2-7; 9 bases fit TRBD2. The CDR3 contains 21 residues. V shed 0 bases and J 5 bases; nucleotides not matched to a gene: 23. CDR1 LNHNV and CDR2 YYDKDF come from the germline V gene (reference sequence). The CDR3, as DNA: TGTGCCACCAGCAGAGATAGGATTGGTGGTCTTGTTAGCGGGAGCGGCAACGAGCAGTACTTC. This translates into CATSRDRIGGLVSGSGNEQYF. The variable domain in full, with the rest retrieved from reference TRBV15 and TRBJ2-7, is DAMVIQNPRYQVTQFGKPVTLSCSQTLNHNVMYWYQQKSSQAPKLLFHYYDKDFNNEADTPDNFQSRRPNTSFCFLDIRSPGLGDTAMYLCATSRDRIGGLVSGSGNEQYFGPGTRLTVT.

The J gene is TRBJ2-3, the V gene TRBV6-2 or TRBV6-3; TRBD2 aligns across 14 bases. The CDR3 is made up of 16 amino acids. The germline gives CDR1 MNHEY, CDR2 SVGEGT. The J segment lost 5 bases and the V segment lost 6 bases, leaving 7 bases of the junction unmatched. This CDR3 reads CASSAGTSGGRDTQYF. The DNA of the CDR3 is TGTGCCAGCAGCGCCGGGACTAGCGGGGGTAGAGATACGCAGTATTTT.